The rows below give T cell receptor beta chains drawn from one sample of a study of identical twins. A single record per CDR3 protein comes from TCRdb applying MiXCR to the 5' RACE reads. The table includes a few hundred thousand distinct CDR3 sequences, roughly 9.5% detected once. These same data were also listed under a study on yellow fever vaccine responses in identical twins.

Sequencing input: PBMCs. These TCRs come from a woman under 30 in good health. Each CDR3 is given with its conserved first and last residue. The order of the fields is D gene, V gene, clone size, J gene, CDR3 DNA, CDR3 protein. D genes are given only for firm matches. Clone sizes are given selectively: once, few, many, or a class where the clone is expanded.

D gene: .
V gene: TRBV3-1
clone size: few
J gene: TRBJ2-5
CDR3 DNA: TGTGCCAGCAGCCAAGAATTGTCGGGACTCAGAGGAGAGACCCAGTACTTC
CDR3 protein: CASSQELSGLRGETQYF

D gene: .
V gene: TRBV29-1
clone size: few
J gene: TRBJ2-7
CDR3 DNA: TGCAGCGTTGAGCCCCCAACCGAGCAGTACTTC
CDR3 protein: CSVEPPTEQYF

D gene: TRBD2
V gene: TRBV15
clone size: .
J gene: TRBJ2-7
CDR3 DNA: TGTGCCACCAGCAGAGTCGTAGCGGGGGGTGGTGAGCAGTACTTC
CDR3 protein: CATSRVVAGGGEQYF

D gene: .
V gene: TRBV7-9
clone size: many
J gene: TRBJ2-7
CDR3 DNA: TGTGCCAGCAGCCCGGGGGACGTACCTTCCTACGAGCAGTACTTC
CDR3 protein: CASSPGDVPSYEQYF

D gene: .
V gene: TRBV11-2
clone size: .
J gene: TRBJ2-3
CDR3 DNA: TGTGCCAGCAGCTTTTGGCCGGACCCCACAGATACGCAGTATTTT
CDR3 protein: CASSFWPDPTDTQYF

D gene: .
V gene: TRBV5-1
clone size: few
J gene: TRBJ1-2
CDR3 DNA: TGCGCCAGCAGCGGCGGTAAAGAGAACAGGGACTACACCTTC
CDR3 protein: CASSGGKENRDYTF

D gene: TRBD2
V gene: TRBV29-1
clone size: many
J gene: TRBJ2-1
CDR3 DNA: TGCAGCGTTGAAGGCTCACTAGCGGGGGCCTACAATGAGCAGTTCTTC
CDR3 protein: CSVEGSLAGAYNEQFF

D gene: TRBD2
V gene: TRBV20-1
clone size: .
J gene: TRBJ2-3
CDR3 DNA: TGCAGTGCCCCGCCTACTAGCGGAGGCACAGATACGCAGTATTTT
CDR3 protein: CSAPPTSGGTDTQYF

D gene: .
V gene: TRBV20-1
clone size: few
J gene: TRBJ2-3
CDR3 DNA: TGCAGTGCTAGAGATCAGACGAATACGCAGTATTTT
CDR3 protein: CSARDQTNTQYF

D gene: TRBD1
V gene: TRBV9
clone size: .
J gene: TRBJ1-1
CDR3 DNA: TGTGCCAGCAGCGTCCTTGGGACAGCTGAAGCTTTCTTT
CDR3 protein: CASSVLGTAEAFF

D gene: TRBD2
V gene: TRBV5-6
clone size: .
J gene: TRBJ2-3
CDR3 DNA: TGTGCCAGCAGCGAACTTAGCGGGGGGGCGGCAGATACGCAGTATTTT
CDR3 protein: CASSELSGGAADTQYF

D gene: .
V gene: TRBV25-1
clone size: .
J gene: TRBJ1-2
CDR3 DNA: TGTGCCAGCAGTGCAGGCGCCCTTCCGGGGGACTCTAACTATGGCTACACCTTC
CDR3 protein: CASSAGALPGDSNYGYTF

D gene: .
V gene: TRBV29-1
clone size: many
J gene: TRBJ1-5
CDR3 DNA: TGCAGCGGACAACTGGGGGACGAGCCAAATCAGCCCCAGCATTTT
CDR3 protein: CSGQLGDEPNQPQHF

D gene: TRBD1
V gene: TRBV2
clone size: few
J gene: TRBJ1-1
CDR3 DNA: TGTGCCAGCAGTGGGACAGGCTTCACTGAAGCTTTCTTT
CDR3 protein: CASSGTGFTEAFF

D gene: .
V gene: TRBV9
clone size: few
J gene: TRBJ1-1
CDR3 DNA: TGTGCCAGCAGCGTAGATGGCGAGAACACTGAAGCTTTCTTT
CDR3 protein: CASSVDGENTEAFF

D gene: .
V gene: TRBV18
clone size: few
J gene: TRBJ2-7
CDR3 DNA: TGTGCCAGCTCACCATCCGTCAGGGTTTTCAAGCAGTACTTC
CDR3 protein: CASSPSVRVFKQYF

D gene: TRBD2
V gene: TRBV4-2
clone size: many
J gene: TRBJ2-2
CDR3 DNA: TGTGCCAGCAGCCAAGGCGGGGGTACCGGGGAGCTGTTTTTT
CDR3 protein: CASSQGGGTGELFF